This T cell receptor beta chain was sequenced for a study of a mutant IDH1 vaccine in newly diagnosed glioma. Time point here: week 35, safety follow-up. Doses of 300 ug of mutant IDH1 20-mer peptide were given with topical imiquimod. Profiling relied on immunoSEQ multiplex PCR, and the TCRdb table lists in-frame clones only, not all of them. The data show about 56,000 clones, with roughly 90% seen just once and 1.6% held by the top ten. V was clipped by 1 base and J by 1 base, with 5 bases between them. The CDR3 is made up of 14 amino acids. Germline-derived CDR1 and CDR2 are SNHLY and FYNNEI. As to this clone: The antigen is not known.

The specimen was PBMCs, collected from a glioma patient whose treatment included an IDH1 peptide vaccine. The clonotype originates from a man aged 40-49 years with glioma. The J gene is TRBJ1-5, the V gene TRBV2; D not resolved. The CDR3 protein is CASSEGRSNQPQHF. The CDR3, as DNA: TGTGCCAGCAGTGAAGGTCGGAGCAATCAGCCCCAGCATTTT.